The clone carrying this T cell receptor beta chain has just a few counts. Its antigen is undetermined. V lost 2 bases, J lost 9 bases, and 7 bases stayed unmatched. This CDR3 has 16 amino acids. Germline values: CDR1 MNHEY, CDR2 SMNVEV (reference sequence). TCRdb keeps only in-frame clones here, not all; method: immunoSEQ multiplex PCR. The table includes about 19,000 clones, over 75% detected once. The data were taken from a study of T cell therapy after organ transplantation. Described time point: 4-8 weeks after completion of therapy. This chain joins TRBV27 and TRBJ1-6; TRBD1 agrees at 10 bases. This receptor was obtained from a human patient who had received a solid organ transplant and had CMV disease. T cells may partly derive from the graft donor. The source was CD8+ T cells from blood, collected after autologous CMV-specific T cell therapy. The CDR3 region is CASSLSTTGGGSPLHF. In DNA form, the CDR3 reads TGTGCCAGCAGTTTAAGCACGACAGGGGGCGGTTCACCCCTCCACTTT.